The present T cell receptor beta chain was sequenced within a study of identical twins. This CDR3 region has 15 residues. With 4 bases removed from V and 9 bases from J, the gap between germline ends came to 19 bases. Study-level findings and limits: With monozygotic twins, out-of-frame TCR alpha sharing exceeded what models estimated. In cord blood, abundant beta clonotypes had fewer insertions; memory showed no trend.

This clonotype was detected ten times or more. No antigen is known for it. All donors comprised healthy Caucasians. Each cDNA held unique molecular identifiers, and template switching gave it a universal primer site. TCRdb re-called the 5' RACE reads with MiXCR, one entry per CDR3 protein. The sample has roughly 690,000 distinct CDR3 sequences; approximately 6% are singletons. The chain couples TRBV12-3 or TRBV12-4 to TRBJ2-4, with D perhaps matching TRBD1 or TRBD2 (5 bases each). This TCR was recovered from a man in his late teens or twenties in good health. Specimen: naive T cells sorted from blood. CDR3 in amino acids: CASSSPQGPVGIQYF. In DNA form, the CDR3 reads TGTGCCAGCAGTTCCCCTCAGGGACCCGTCGGCATTCAGTACTTC.